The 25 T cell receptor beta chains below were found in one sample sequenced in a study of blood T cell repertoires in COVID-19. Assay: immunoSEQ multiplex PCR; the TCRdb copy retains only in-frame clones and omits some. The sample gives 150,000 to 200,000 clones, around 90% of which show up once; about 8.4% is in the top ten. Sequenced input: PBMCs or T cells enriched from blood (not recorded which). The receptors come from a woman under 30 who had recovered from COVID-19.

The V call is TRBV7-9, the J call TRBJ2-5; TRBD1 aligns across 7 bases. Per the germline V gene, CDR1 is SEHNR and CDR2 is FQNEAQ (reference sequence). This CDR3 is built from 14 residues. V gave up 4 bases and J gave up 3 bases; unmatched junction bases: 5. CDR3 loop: CASSSRGLEETQYF. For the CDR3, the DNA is TGTGCCAGCAGCTCGAGGGGGCTGGAAGAGACCCAGTACTTC.

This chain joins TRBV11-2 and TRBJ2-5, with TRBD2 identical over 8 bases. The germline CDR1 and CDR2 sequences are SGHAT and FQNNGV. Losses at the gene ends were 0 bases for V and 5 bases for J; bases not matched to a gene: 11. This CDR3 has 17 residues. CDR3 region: CASSLEPAGASGETQYF. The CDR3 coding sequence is TGTGCCAGCAGCTTAGAGCCAGCGGGGGCCTCTGGGGAGACCCAGTACTTC. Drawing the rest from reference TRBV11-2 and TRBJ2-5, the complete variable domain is EAGVAQSPRYKIIEKRQSVAFWCNPISGHATLYWYQQILGQGPKLLIQFQNNGVVDDSQLPKDRFSAERLKGVDSTLKIQPAKLEDSAVYLCASSLEPAGASGETQYFGPGTRLLVL.

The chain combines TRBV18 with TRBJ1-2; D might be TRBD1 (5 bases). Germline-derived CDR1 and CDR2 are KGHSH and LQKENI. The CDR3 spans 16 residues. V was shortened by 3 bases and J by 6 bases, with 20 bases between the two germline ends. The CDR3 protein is CASSPETESRTHGYTF. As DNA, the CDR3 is TGTGCCAGCTCACCGGAGACAGAAAGTAGGACCCATGGCTACACCTTC. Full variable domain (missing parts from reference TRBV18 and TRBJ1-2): NAGVMQNPRHLVRRRGQEARLRCSPMKGHSHVYWYRQLPEEGLKFMVYLQKENIIDESGMPKERFSAEFPKEGPSILRIQQVVRGDSAAYFCASSPETESRTHGYTFGSGTRLTVV.

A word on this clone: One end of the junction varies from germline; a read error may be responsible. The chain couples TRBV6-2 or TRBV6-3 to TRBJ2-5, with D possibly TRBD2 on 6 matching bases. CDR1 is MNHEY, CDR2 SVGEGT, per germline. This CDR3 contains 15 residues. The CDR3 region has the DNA TGTGCCAGCAGCCGACTAGTTACCGGGCAAGTGACCCAGTACTTC. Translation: CASSRLVTGQVTQYF.

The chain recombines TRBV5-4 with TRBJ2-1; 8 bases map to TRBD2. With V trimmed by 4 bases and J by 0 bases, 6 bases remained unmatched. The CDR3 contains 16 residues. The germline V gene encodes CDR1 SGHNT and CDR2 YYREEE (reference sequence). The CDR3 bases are TGTGCCAGCAGCCCGGAGGGACTAGGCTCCTACAATGAGCAGTTCTTC. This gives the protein CASSPEGLGSYNEQFF.

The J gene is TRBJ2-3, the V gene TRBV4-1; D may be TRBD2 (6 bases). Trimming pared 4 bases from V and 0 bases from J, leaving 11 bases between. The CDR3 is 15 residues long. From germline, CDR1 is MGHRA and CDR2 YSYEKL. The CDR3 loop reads CASSRGGASTDTQYF. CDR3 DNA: TGCGCCAGCAGCCGCGGCGGGGCAAGCACAGATACGCAGTATTTT.

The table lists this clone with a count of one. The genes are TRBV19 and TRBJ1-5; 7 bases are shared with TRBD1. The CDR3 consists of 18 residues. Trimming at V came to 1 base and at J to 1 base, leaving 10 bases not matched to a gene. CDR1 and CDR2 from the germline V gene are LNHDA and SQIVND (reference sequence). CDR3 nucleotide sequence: TGTGCCAGTAGTATAGTAGGGGGAACAGGGGCCAGCAATCAGCCCCAGCATTTT. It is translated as CASSIVGGTGASNQPQHF.

The CDR3 sequence: CASSLSSGGGETQYF. The DNA of the CDR3 is TGTGCCAGCAGCTTGAGTAGCGGGGGTGGTGAGACCCAGTACTTC. This rearrangement joins TRBV7-2 to TRBJ2-5; 9 nucleotides line up with TRBD2. With 3 bases clipped from V and 5 bases from J, the junction kept 7 bases outside the gene matches. Germline assignment: CDR1 SGHTA and CDR2 FQGNSA. The CDR3 consists of 15 residues.

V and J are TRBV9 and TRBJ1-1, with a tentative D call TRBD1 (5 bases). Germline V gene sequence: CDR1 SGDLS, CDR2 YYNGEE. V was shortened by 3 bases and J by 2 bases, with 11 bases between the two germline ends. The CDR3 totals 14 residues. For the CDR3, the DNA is TGTGCCAGCAGCGCCTGGACACCAAACACTGAAGCTTTCTTT. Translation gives CASSAWTPNTEAFF.

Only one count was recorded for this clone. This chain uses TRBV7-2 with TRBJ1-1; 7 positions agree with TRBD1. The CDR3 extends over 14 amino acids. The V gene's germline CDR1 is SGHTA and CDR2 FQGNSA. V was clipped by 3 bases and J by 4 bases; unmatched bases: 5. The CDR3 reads CASSFTGAGTEAFF. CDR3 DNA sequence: TGTGCCAGCAGCTTCACAGGGGCAGGCACTGAAGCTTTCTTT.

The CDR3 sequence: CASRYEDEQFF. CDR3 DNA sequence: TGTGCCAGCAGATATGAGGATGAGCAGTTCTTC. The chain joins TRBV2 to TRBJ2-1; no firm D call. CDR3 length equals 11 residues. Germline assignment: CDR1 SNHLY and CDR2 FYNNEI. V was trimmed by 6 bases and J by 8 bases, leaving 8 bases between them. The complete variable domain, with remaining parts taken from reference TRBV2 and TRBJ2-1, reads EPEVTQTPSHQVTQMGQEVILRCVPISNHLYFYWYRQILGQKVEFLVSFYNNEISEKSEIFDDQFSVERPDGSNFTLKIRSTKLEDSAMYFCASRYEDEQFFGPGTRLTVL.

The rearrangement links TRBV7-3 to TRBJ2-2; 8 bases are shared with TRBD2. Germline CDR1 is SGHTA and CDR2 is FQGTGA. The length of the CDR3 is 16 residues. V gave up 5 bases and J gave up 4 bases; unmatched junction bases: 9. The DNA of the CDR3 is TGTGCCAGCAGCCTGGGACTGAGCGGGGGCACCGGGGAGCTGTTTTTT. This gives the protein CASSLGLSGGTGELFF. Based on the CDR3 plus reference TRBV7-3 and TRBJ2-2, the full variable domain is GAGVSQTPSNKVTEKGKYVELRCDPISGHTALYWYRQSLGQGPEFLIYFQGTGAADDSGLPNDRFFAVRPEGSVSTLKIQRTERGDSAVYLCASSLGLSGGTGELFFGEGSRLTVL.

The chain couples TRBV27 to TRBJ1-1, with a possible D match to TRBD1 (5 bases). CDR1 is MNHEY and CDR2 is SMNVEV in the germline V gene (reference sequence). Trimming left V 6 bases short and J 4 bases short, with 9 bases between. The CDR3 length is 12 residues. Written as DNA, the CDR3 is TGTGCCAGCAGCCGAACAGGCACTGAAGCTTTCTTT. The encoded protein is CASSRTGTEAFF.

CDR3 sequence reads: CASSYFSSGGGETQYF. In DNA form, the CDR3 reads TGTGCCAGCAGTTACTTTTCTAGCGGGGGGGGAGAGACCCAGTACTTC. The genes are TRBV6-5 and TRBJ2-5; 12 bases agree with TRBD2. CDR3 size: 16 residues. The V gene end was trimmed by 1 base and the J gene end by 4 bases; junction bases not matched to a gene: 4. Per germline, CDR1 MNHEY and CDR2 SVGAGI.

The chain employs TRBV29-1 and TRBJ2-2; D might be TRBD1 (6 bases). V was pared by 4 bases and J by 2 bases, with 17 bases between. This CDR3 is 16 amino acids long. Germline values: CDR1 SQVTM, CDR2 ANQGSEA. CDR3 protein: CSVANWGRTNTGELFF. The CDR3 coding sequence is TGCAGCGTTGCAAACTGGGGGCGGACAAACACCGGGGAGCTGTTTTTT.

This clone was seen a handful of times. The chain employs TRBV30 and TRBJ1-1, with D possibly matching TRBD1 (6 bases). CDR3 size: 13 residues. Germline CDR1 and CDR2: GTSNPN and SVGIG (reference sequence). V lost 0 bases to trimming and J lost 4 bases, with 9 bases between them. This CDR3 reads CAWSVGGSTEAFF. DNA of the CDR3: TGTGCCTGGAGTGTAGGGGGAAGCACTGAAGCTTTCTTT. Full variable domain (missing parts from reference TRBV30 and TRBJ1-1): SQTIHQWPATLVQPVGSPLSLECTVEGTSNPNLYWYRQAAGRGLQLLFYSVGIGQISSEVPQNLSASRPQDRQFILSSKKLLLSDSGFYLCAWSVGGSTEAFFGQGTRLTVV.

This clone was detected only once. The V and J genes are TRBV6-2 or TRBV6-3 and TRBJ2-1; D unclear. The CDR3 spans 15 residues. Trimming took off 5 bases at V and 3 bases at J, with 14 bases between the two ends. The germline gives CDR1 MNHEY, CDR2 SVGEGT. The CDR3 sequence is CASSTVLGDYNEQFF. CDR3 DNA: TGTGCCAGCAGTACTGTGTTGGGCGACTACAATGAGCAGTTCTTC.

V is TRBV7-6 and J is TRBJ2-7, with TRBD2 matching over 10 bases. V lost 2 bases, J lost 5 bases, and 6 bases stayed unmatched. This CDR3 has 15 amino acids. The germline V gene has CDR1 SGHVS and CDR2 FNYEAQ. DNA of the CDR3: TGTGCCAGCAGCTTATCTAGCGGGAGATTCGACGAGCAGTACTTC. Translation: CASSLSSGRFDEQYF.

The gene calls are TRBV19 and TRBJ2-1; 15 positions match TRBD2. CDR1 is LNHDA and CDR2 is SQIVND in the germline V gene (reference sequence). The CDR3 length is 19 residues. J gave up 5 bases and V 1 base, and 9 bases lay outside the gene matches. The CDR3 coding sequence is TGTGCCAGTAGTATAGGGACTAGCGGGGGGGTTCATACCAACAATGAGCAGTTCTTC. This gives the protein CASSIGTSGGVHTNNEQFF.

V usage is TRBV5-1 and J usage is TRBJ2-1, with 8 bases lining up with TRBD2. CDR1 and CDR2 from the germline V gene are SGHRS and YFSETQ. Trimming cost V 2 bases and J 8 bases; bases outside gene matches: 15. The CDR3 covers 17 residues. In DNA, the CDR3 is TGCGCCAGCAGCTTTATGTTATCGAGCGGGAGATTCTATGAGCAGTTCTTC. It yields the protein CASSFMLSSGRFYEQFF.

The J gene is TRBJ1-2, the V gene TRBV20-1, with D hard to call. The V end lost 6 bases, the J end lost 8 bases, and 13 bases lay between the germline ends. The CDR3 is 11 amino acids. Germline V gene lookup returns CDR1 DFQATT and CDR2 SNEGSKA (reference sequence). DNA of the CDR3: TGCAGTGCCTCGCCCGGAGTGGGCTACACCTTC. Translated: CSASPGVGYTF.

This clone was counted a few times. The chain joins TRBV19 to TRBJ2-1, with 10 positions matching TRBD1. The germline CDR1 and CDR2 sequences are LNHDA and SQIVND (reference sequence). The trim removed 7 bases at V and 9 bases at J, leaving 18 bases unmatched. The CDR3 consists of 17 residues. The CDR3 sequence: CASKMLRQGALISEQFF. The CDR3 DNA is TGTGCCAGTAAAATGTTACGACAGGGGGCGCTGATATCTGAGCAGTTCTTC.

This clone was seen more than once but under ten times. In DNA form, the CDR3 reads TGTGCCAGCAGCAAACAAGCGGCAGGGGTTAATCAGCCCCAGCATTTT. This encodes CASSKQAAGVNQPQHF. This rearrangement joins TRBV21-1 to TRBJ1-5; TRBD1, the table's D call, was not compared with the DNA. TRBV21-1 is a pseudogene segment. This CDR3 is built from 16 residues.

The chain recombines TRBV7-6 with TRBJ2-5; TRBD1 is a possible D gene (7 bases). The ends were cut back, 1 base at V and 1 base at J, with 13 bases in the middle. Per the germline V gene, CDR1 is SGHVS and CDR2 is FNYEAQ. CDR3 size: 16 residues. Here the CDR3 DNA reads TGTGCCAGCAGCTTAGGTGGAGGGGGCGCCCAAGAGACCCAGTACTTC. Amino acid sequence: CASSLGGGGAQETQYF.

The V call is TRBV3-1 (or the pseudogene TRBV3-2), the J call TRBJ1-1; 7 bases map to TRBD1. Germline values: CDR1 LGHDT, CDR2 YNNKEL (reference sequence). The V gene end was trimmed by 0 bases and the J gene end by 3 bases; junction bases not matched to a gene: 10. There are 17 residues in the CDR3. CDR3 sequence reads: CASSQDLGQAFYTEAFF. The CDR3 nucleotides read TGTGCCAGCAGCCAAGATTTAGGACAGGCCTTCTACACTGAAGCTTTCTTT.